Below, one T cell receptor beta chain is given with its context. Baseline was the first blood sampling point, followed by cycle 4 day 1 and cycle 7 day 1. Assay used: immunoSEQ multiplex PCR; TCRdb lists only in-frame clones, some missing. This table holds some 13,000 clones, roughly 80% found once. This record comes from a study of OX40 agonist ivuxolimab in advanced cancers. Germline CDR1 and CDR2: MNHNS and SASEGT. The CDR3 runs to 13 residues. The ends were cut back, 8 bases at V and 1 base at J, with 9 bases in the middle. The receptor comes from an adult with an advanced solid tumor such as melanoma, head and neck, liver or kidney cancer. This chain uses TRBV6-1 with TRBJ2-1; D unclear. Sequencing was performed on CD4+ or CD8+ T cells sorted from blood, taken in a trial of the OX40 agonist ivuxolimab. The CDR3 is CASFRFSYNEQFF. DNA for the CDR3: TGTGCCAGCTTTCGCTTTTCCTACAATGAGCAGTTCTTC.